A single sample is the source of the 27 T cell receptor beta chains below, sequenced in a study of CD8 T cells in Susac syndrome (dated by TCRdb to about 2019). Library preparation was by the immunoSEQ multiplex PCR assay. RNA was extracted with the RNeasy kit and roughly 0.45 to 1 ug was reverse transcribed using random hexamers. TCRdb reprocessing: public reads trimmed at Q25 with fastp, clones called with MiXCR, in-frame beta chains kept. Identical CDR3 proteins give one entry, which carries the most common genes and DNA. Across this sample there are some 110,000 distinct CDR3 sequences, with about 92% seen only once. The ten largest clones take up 0.093% of the sample. Specimen: CD4+ T cells from PBMCs. The source of these receptors is a human donor with multiple sclerosis.

The CDR3 loop is CSAGDRVVSNQPQHF. The CDR3 coding sequence is TGCAGTGCTGGGGACAGGGTCGTGAGCAATCAGCCCCAGCATTTT. This chain joins TRBV20-1 and TRBJ1-5; 9 positions agree with TRBD1. The CDR3 spans 15 residues. V lost 5 bases and J lost 1; bases outside the gene matches: 6. From germline, CDR1 is DFQATT and CDR2 SNEGSKA (reference sequence).

The gene calls are TRBV29-1 and TRBJ2-1; the D call may be TRBD1 or TRBD2 (7 bases each). The germline gives CDR1 SQVTM, CDR2 ANQGSEA. The V and J ends lost 5 bases and 8 bases respectively, with 16 bases between them. This CDR3 spans 13 amino acids. CDR3 in amino acids: CSVIPQGGDEQFF. CDR3 DNA sequence: TGCAGCGTTATCCCCCAGGGGGGGGATGAGCAGTTCTTC.

CDR3 amino acids: CASSLGTLSGETQYF. CDR3 in DNA: TGCGCCAGCAGCTTGGGGACCCTAAGCGGGGAGACCCAGTACTTC. The gene calls are TRBV5-1 and TRBJ2-5; TRBD2 might be the D (6 bases). Germline CDR1 SGHRS, CDR2 YFSETQ. This CDR3 contains 15 residues. Trimming left V 0 bases short and J 5 bases short, with 14 bases between.

This chain connects TRBV5-1 to TRBJ1-1; maybe TRBD1 (6 bases). Germline CDR1 is SGHRS and CDR2 is YFSETQ. The CDR3 spans 13 residues. Trimming stripped 0 bases from V and 6 bases from J, with 9 bases between. The CDR3 DNA reads TGCGCCAGCAGCTTGGAAGGACAGTCTGAAGCTTTCTTT. This translates into CASSLEGQSEAFF.

The chain links TRBV30 to TRBJ1-6; 8 nucleotides line up with TRBD1. This CDR3 is built from 14 residues. The germline gives CDR1 GTSNPN, CDR2 SVGIG (reference sequence). The J segment lost 7 bases and the V segment lost 4 bases, leaving 6 bases of the junction unmatched. The CDR3 nucleotides are TGTGCCTGGAACCTACAGGGGGGGAATTCACCCCTCCACTTT. Encoded protein: CAWNLQGGNSPLHF.

The chain recombines TRBV20-1 with TRBJ2-5; D gene unclear. Germline V gives CDR1 DFQATT, CDR2 SNEGSKA (reference sequence). V was cut by 1 base and J by 5 bases, with 11 bases left in between. The CDR3 is made up of 13 amino acids. The CDR3 nucleotides are TGCAGTGCTAGAGCTTTGTTTGATGAGACCCAGTACTTC. Amino acid sequence: CSARALFDETQYF.

The chain joins TRBV7-3 to TRBJ2-1, with TRBD1 identical over 11 bases. V lost 0 bases to trimming and J lost 8 bases; unmatched junction nucleotides: 6. This CDR3 region has 16 residues. In germline, CDR1 is SGHTA, CDR2 FQGTGA. CDR3 sequence: CASSLTGGQGAYEQFF. The CDR3, as DNA: TGTGCCAGCAGCTTAACGGGTGGACAGGGGGCCTATGAGCAGTTCTTC.

The J gene is TRBJ2-3, the V gene TRBV6-1, with D perhaps TRBD1 (5 bases). Trimming stripped 5 bases from V and 6 bases from J, with 21 bases between. The CDR3 runs 16 residues. Germline CDR1 reads MNHNS; CDR2 reads SASEGT. The CDR3 protein is CASSKPGWAARDTQYF. CDR3 nucleotides: TGTGCCAGCAGTAAACCAGGGTGGGCAGCTAGGGATACGCAGTATTTT.

The chain links TRBV5-1 to TRBJ2-7; 14 positions match TRBD2. Per germline, CDR1 SGHRS and CDR2 YFSETQ. The length of the CDR3 is 15 residues. V shed 4 bases and J 8 bases; nucleotides not matched to a gene: 8. CDR3 DNA: TGCGCCAGCAGCCCCAGACTAGCGGGGGGGCCTCAGCAGTACTTC. The encoded protein is CASSPRLAGGPQQYF.

This CDR3 reads CASSPLKTAQHF. In DNA, the CDR3 is TGTGCCAGCAGCCCCCTGAAGACAGCCCAGCATTTT. This chain uses TRBV7-4 with TRBJ1-5, with D possibly being TRBD1 (5 bases). V lost 5 bases and J lost 11, with 13 bases in between. Germline V gene data show CDR1 as SGHVT and CDR2 as SQSDAQ. The CDR3 spans 12 residues. Supplemented by reference TRBV7-4 and TRBJ1-5, the full variable domain reads GAGVSQSPRYKVAKRGRDVALRCDSISGHVTLYWYRQTLGQGSEVLTYSQSDAQRDKSGRPSGRFSAERPERSVSTLKIQRTEQGDSAVYLCASSPLKTAQHFGDGTRLSIL.

The chain combines TRBV7-8 with TRBJ2-2, with no clear D. The CDR3 extends over 15 amino acids. Trimming took off 2 bases at V and 2 bases at J, with 9 bases between the two ends. Germline CDR1 reads SGHVS; CDR2 reads FQNEAQ. The CDR3 DNA follows: TGTGCCAGCAGCTTAAACAACCAAAACACCGGGGAGCTGTTTTTT. This sequence encodes CASSLNNQNTGELFF.

This chain connects TRBV7-9 to TRBJ2-5, with TRBD1 identical over 8 bases. V shed 2 bases and J 5 bases; nucleotides not matched to a gene: 4. CDR3 length: 14 residues. CDR1 is SEHNR, CDR2 FQNEAQ, per germline (reference sequence). The CDR3 is CASSLQGAEETQYF. The CDR3 coding sequence is TGTGCCAGCAGCTTACAGGGGGCTGAGGAGACCCAGTACTTC.

The V gene is TRBV25-1, the J gene TRBJ1-2, with a weak D call TRBD1 (6 bases). The germline CDR1 and CDR2 sequences are MGHDK and SYGVNS. This CDR3 has 12 amino acids. Trimming left V 4 bases short and J 7 bases short, with 10 bases between. CDR3 DNA: TGTGCCAGCAGTGCCAACAGGGTTGGCTACACCTTC. Encoded protein: CASSANRVGYTF.

The chain combines TRBV9 with TRBJ2-3, with D tentatively TRBD2 (5 bases). The ends were cut back, 0 bases at V and 0 bases at J, with 11 bases in the middle. The CDR3 loop spans 16 amino acids. CDR1 SGDLS and CDR2 YYNGEE come from the germline V gene. CDR3 nucleotides: TGTGCCAGCAGCGTAGGGGTCTGGGAGAGCACAGATACGCAGTATTTT. It codes for CASSVGVWESTDTQYF.

The V gene is TRBV27, the J gene TRBJ1-1; 8 positions match TRBD1. Trimming cost V 6 bases and J 1 base; bases outside gene matches: 13. The CDR3 loop spans 17 amino acids. Germline V gene data show CDR1 as MNHEY and CDR2 as SMNVEV (reference sequence). Written as DNA, the CDR3 is TGTGCCAGCAGAACCGGACAGGGTGGGAGAGGGAACACTGAAGCTTTCTTT. Protein product: CASRTGQGGRGNTEAFF.

The J gene is TRBJ2-1, the V gene TRBV4-2, with D possibly matching TRBD2 (6 bases). The CDR3 loop spans 14 amino acids. CDR1 is LGHNA and CDR2 is YNFKEQ in the germline V gene. V gave up 2 bases and J gave up 9 bases, with 14 bases separating them. The DNA for the CDR3 is TGTGCCAGCAGCCAACCCGGGGTCGGGGGTGAGCAGTTCTTC. It yields the protein CASSQPGVGGEQFF.

The chain has TRBV23-1 and TRBJ1-6, with no clear D. TRBV23-1 is an ORF; its function is uncertain. The CDR3 sequence is 14 residues long. The ends were cut back, 2 bases at V and 8 bases at J, with 10 bases in the middle. In nucleotides, the CDR3 is TGCGCCAGCAGTCAAAATCGGGCAGATTCACCCCTCCACTTT. Amino acid sequence: CASSQNRADSPLHF.

This clonotype was observed a single time. The chain joins TRBV20-1 to TRBJ2-2, with D possibly being TRBD1 or TRBD2 (6 bases each). Trimming cost V 5 bases and J 2 bases, with 15 bases left between them. Germline CDR1 and CDR2: DFQATT and SNEGSKA (reference sequence). CDR3 length equals 15 residues. CDR3 loop: CSAPVGGRNTGELFF. CDR3 DNA sequence: TGCAGTGCTCCGGTTGGGGGGCGCAACACCGGGGAGCTGTTTTTT.

This clonotype was seen a single time. CDR3 bases: TGTGCCAGCAGCTCCAACGTTTCACCCCTCCACTTT. It encodes CASSSNVSPLHF. The chain recombines TRBV7-9 with TRBJ1-6; no clear D gene. V was clipped by 4 bases and J by 9 bases, with 7 bases between them. The CDR3 sequence is 12 residues long. CDR1 SEHNR and CDR2 FQNEAQ come from the germline V gene (reference sequence).

The V and J genes are TRBV2 and TRBJ1-2; 8 nucleotides line up with TRBD1. The CDR3 extends over 13 amino acids. V trimming: 2 bases; J trimming: 5 bases; junction bases outside the gene matches: 1. From germline, CDR1 is SNHLY and CDR2 FYNNEI. The CDR3 is CASSEQGAYGYTF. In nucleotides, the CDR3 is TGTGCCAGCAGTGAACAGGGGGCGTATGGCTACACCTTC.

The CDR3 reads CASSPRFGVNEKLFF. Written as DNA, the CDR3 is TGTGCCAGCAGCCCCCGGTTTGGAGTTAATGAAAAACTGTTTTTT. This rearrangement joins TRBV11-2 to TRBJ1-4; D is undetermined. Trimming cost V 5 bases and J 4 bases, with 14 bases left between them. The germline V gene encodes CDR1 SGHAT and CDR2 FQNNGV. CDR3 length equals 15 residues.

The chain combines TRBV20-1 with TRBJ1-2; D call uncertain. V gave up 0 bases and J gave up 5 bases, with 10 bases separating them. This CDR3 is 13 amino acids long. CDR1 and CDR2 from the germline V gene are DFQATT and SNEGSKA (reference sequence). This chain's CDR3 is CSARDPVGYGYTF. As DNA, the CDR3 is TGCAGTGCTAGAGATCCCGTTGGTTATGGCTACACCTTC.

This clonotype came up once. The V and J genes are TRBV20-1 and TRBJ2-7, with D unclear. The germline V and J ends were trimmed by 0 bases and 2 bases, with 11 bases remaining between them. The CDR3 runs to 14 residues. Germline CDR1 is DFQATT and CDR2 is SNEGSKA (reference sequence). Here the CDR3 reads CSARDLGYTYEQYF. The CDR3 nucleotides are TGCAGTGCTAGAGATCTTGGTTATACCTACGAGCAGTACTTC.

The CDR3 DNA reads as TGTGCCAGCAGTGACCGAGCGGGATCCTACAATGAGCAGTTCTTC. Its protein product is CASSDRAGSYNEQFF. The chain carries TRBV6-4 and TRBJ2-1; TRBD2 agrees at 7 bases. With V trimmed by 2 bases and J by 1 base, 2 bases remained unmatched. Germline V gene lookup returns CDR1 MRHNA and CDR2 SNTAGT. This CDR3 comprises 15 residues.

This rearrangement joins TRBV20-1 to TRBJ2-4; TRBD1 matches at 11 bases. V was clipped by 5 bases and J by 7 bases; unmatched bases: 10. CDR3 length equals 15 residues. Germline lookup yields CDR1 DFQATT and CDR2 SNEGSKA (reference sequence). For the CDR3, the DNA is TGCAGTGCTCTTGGTGGCGGGACAGGGGGGAACATTCAGTACTTC. Residues: CSALGGGTGGNIQYF.

The chain is built from TRBV5-4 and TRBJ2-5, with D possibly TRBD2 on 6 matching bases. The CDR3 consists of 15 residues. V lost 0 bases to trimming and J lost 1 base, with 10 bases between them. Per germline, CDR1 SGHNT and CDR2 YYREEE (reference sequence). CDR3 DNA: TGTGCCAGCAGCTTGGCGGGAGCTTCCCAAGAGACCCAGTACTTC. It yields the protein CASSLAGASQETQYF. Complete variable domain (other parts from reference TRBV5-4 and TRBJ2-5): ETGVTQSPTHLIKTRGQQVTLRCSSQSGHNTVSWYQQALGQGPQFIFQYYREEENGRGNFPPRFSGLQFPNYSSELNVNALELDDSALYLCASSLAGASQETQYFGPGTRLLVL.

This rearrangement joins TRBV5-4 to TRBJ1-2; possibly TRBD1 for D (6 bases). Germline loops: CDR1 SGHNT, CDR2 YYREEE (reference sequence). The CDR3 is 14 amino acids. V lost 4 bases and J lost 1, with 11 bases in between. DNA of the CDR3: TGTGCCAGCAGCAGGGACAACCTTAACTATGGCTACACCTTC. Translated: CASSRDNLNYGYTF.